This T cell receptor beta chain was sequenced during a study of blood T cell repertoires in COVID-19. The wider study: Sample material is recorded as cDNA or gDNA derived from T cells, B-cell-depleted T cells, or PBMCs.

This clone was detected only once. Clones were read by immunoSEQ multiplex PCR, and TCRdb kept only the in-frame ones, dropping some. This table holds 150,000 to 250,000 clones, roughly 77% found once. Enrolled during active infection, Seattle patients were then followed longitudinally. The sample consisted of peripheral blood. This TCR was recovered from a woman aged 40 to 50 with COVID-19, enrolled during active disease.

The CDR3 loop is CASSDREGEKNIQYF. In DNA form, the CDR3 reads TGTGCCAGCAGTGACCGGGAGGGAGAGAAAAACATTCAGTACTTC. The rearrangement joins TRBV25-1 to TRBJ2-4; TRBD2 aligns across 8 bases. V shed 3 bases, J shed 4 bases, and the junction held 5 bases outside the gene matches. Germline V gives CDR1 MGHDK, CDR2 SYGVNS. The CDR3 covers 15 residues.